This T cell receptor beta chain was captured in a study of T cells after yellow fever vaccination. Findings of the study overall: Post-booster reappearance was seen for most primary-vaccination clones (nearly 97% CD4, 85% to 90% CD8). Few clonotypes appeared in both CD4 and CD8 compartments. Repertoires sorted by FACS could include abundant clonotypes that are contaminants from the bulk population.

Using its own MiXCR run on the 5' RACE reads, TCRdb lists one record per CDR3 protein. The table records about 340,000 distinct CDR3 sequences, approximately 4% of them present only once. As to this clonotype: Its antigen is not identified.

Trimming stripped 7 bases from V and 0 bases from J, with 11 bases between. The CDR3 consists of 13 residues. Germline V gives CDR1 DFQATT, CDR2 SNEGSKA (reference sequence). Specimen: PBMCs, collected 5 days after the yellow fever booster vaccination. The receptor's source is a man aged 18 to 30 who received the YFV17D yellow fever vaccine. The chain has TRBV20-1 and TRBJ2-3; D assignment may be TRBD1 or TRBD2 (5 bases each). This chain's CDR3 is CSGGTVSTDTQYF. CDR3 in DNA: TGCAGTGGTGGGACGGTAAGCACAGATACGCAGTATTTT.